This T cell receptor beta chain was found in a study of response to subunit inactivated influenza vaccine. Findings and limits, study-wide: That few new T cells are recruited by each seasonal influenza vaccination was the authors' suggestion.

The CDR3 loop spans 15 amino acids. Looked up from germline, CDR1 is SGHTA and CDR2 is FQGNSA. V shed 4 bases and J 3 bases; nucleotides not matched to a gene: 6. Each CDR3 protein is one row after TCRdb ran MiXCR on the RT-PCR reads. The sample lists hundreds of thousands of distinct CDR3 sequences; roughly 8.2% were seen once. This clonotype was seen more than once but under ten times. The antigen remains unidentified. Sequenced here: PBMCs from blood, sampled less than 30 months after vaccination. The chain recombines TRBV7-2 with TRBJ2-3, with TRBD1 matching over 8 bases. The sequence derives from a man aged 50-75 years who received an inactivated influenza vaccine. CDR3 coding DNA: TGTGCCAGCAGCTCGCAGGGGGCGAATACAGATACGCAGTATTTT. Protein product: CASSSQGANTDTQYF.